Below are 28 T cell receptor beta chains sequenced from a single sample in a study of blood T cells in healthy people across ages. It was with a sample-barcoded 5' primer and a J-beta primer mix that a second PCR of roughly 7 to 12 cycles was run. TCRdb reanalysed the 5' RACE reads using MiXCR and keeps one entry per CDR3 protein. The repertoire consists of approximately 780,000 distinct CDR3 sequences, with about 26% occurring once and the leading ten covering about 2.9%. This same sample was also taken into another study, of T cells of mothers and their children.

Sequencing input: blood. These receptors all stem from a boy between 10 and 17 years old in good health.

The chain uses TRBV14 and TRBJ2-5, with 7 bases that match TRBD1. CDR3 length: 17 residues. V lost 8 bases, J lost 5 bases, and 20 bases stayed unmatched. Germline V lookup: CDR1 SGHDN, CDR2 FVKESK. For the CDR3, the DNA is TGTGCCAGCGGCCTCACGGGACAGCCGGTGGGGTTGGAGACCCAGTACTTC. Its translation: CASGLTGQPVGLETQYF.

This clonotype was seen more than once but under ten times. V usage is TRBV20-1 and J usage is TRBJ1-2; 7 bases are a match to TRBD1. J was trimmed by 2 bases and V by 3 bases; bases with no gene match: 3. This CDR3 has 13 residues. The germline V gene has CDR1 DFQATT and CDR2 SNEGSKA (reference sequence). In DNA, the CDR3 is TGCAGTGCTAGCCCGGGACAGAACTATGGCTACACCTTC. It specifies CSASPGQNYGYTF.

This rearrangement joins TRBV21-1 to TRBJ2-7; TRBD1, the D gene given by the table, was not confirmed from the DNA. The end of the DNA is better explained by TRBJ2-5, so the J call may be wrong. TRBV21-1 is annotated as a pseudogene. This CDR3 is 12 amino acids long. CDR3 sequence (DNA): TGTGCCAGCCAGGAGCGCCAAGAGACCCAGTACTTC. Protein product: CASQERQETQYF.

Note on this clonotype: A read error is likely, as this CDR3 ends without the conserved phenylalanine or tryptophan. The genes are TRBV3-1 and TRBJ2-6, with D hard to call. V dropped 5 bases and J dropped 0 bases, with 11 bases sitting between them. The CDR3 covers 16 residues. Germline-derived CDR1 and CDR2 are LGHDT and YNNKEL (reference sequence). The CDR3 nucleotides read TGTGCCAGCAGCGGTCTCTCCTACTCTGGGGCCAACGTCCTGACTCTC. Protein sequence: CASSGLSYSGANVLTL.

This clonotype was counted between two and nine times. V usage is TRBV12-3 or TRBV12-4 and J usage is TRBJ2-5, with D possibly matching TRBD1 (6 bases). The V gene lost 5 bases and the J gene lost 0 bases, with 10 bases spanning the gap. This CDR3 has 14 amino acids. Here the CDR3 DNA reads TGTGCCAGCAGTCCGAGGGGGTACCAAGAGACCCAGTACTTC. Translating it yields CASSPRGYQETQYF.

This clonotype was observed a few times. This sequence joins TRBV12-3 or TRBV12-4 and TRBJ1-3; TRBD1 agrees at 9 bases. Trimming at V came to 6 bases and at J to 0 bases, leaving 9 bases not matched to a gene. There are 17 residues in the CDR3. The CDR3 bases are TGTGCCAGCAGGCCCTCACAGGGGGCCCCCTCTGGAAACACCATATATTTT. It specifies CASRPSQGAPSGNTIYF.

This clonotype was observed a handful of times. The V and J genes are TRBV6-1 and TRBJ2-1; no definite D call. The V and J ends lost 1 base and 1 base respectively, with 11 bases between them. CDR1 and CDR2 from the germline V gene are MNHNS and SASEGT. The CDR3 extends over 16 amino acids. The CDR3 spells CASSEGGGPSYNEQFF. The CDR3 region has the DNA TGTGCCAGCAGTGAAGGAGGCGGACCTTCCTACAATGAGCAGTTCTTC.

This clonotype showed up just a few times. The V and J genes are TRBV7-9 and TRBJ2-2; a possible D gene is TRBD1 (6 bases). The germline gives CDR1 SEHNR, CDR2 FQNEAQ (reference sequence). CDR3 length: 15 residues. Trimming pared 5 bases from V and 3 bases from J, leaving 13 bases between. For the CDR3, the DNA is TGTGCCAGCAGCGAACAGGGAATACACACCGGGGAGCTGTTTTTT. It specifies CASSEQGIHTGELFF.

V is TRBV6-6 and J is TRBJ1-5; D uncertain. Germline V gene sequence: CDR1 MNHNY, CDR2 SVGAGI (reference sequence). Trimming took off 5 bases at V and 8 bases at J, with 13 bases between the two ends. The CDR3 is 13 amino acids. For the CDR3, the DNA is TGTGCCAGCAGTGACTTAACGCAGAAGCCCCAGCATTTT. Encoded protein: CASSDLTQKPQHF.

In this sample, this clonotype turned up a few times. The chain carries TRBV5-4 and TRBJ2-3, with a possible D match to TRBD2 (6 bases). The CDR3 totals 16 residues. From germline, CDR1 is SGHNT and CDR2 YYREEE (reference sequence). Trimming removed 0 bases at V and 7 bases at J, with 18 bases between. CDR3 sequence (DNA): TGTGCCAGCAGCTTGGCCCGGCTAGCGAGCACGAATACGCAGTATTTT. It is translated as CASSLARLASTNTQYF.

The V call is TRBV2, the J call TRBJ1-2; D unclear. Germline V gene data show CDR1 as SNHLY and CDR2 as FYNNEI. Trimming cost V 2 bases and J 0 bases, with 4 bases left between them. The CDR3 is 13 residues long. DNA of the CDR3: TGTGCCAGCAGTGAATACGCTAACTATGGCTACACCTTC. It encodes CASSEYANYGYTF.

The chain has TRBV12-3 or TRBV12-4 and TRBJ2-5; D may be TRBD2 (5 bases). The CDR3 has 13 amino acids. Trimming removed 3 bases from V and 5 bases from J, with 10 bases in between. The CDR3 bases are TGTGCCAGCAGTTTCTCTAGCTGGGAGACCCAGTACTTC. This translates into CASSFSSWETQYF.

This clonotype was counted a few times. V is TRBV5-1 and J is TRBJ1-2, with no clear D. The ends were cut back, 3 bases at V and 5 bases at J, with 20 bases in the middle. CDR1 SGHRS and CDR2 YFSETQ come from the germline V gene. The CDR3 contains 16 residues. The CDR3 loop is CASSSIVGNEGYGYTF. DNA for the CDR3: TGCGCCAGCAGCTCCATAGTAGGGAACGAAGGATATGGCTACACCTTC.

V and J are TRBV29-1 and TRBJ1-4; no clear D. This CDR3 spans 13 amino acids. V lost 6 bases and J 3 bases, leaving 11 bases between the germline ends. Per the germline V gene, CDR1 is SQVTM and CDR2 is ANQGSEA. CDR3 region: CSVPSRSNEKLFF. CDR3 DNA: TGCAGCGTCCCTTCCAGATCTAATGAAAAACTGTTTTTT.

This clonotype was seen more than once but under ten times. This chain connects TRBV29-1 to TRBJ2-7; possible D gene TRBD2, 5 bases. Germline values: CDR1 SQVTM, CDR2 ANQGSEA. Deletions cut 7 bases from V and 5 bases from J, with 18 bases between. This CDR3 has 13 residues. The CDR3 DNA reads TGCAGCGCTGAGCGGCCCTTAATCCACGAGCAGTACTTC. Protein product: CSAERPLIHEQYF.

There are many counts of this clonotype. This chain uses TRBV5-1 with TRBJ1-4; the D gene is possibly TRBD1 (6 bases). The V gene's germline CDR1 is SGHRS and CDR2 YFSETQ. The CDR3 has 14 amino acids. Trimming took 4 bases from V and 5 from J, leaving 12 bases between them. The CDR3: CASSPGQMNEKLFF. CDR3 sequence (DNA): TGCGCCAGCAGCCCAGGACAGATGAATGAAAAACTGTTTTTT.

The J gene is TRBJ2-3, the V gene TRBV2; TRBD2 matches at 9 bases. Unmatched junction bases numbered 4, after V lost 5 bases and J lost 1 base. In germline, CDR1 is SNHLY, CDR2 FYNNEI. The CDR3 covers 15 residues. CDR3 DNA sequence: TGTGCCAGCAGTAATCCTAGCGGGGGCACAGATACGCAGTATTTT. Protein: CASSNPSGGTDTQYF.

As DNA, the CDR3 is TGTGCCACCAGCAGAGATTACCTGGGGCGCCAAGAGACCCAGTACTTC. This codes for CATSRDYLGRQETQYF. J is TRBJ2-5 and V is TRBV15, with a possible D match to TRBD1 (5 bases). The V gene's germline CDR1 is LNHNV and CDR2 YYDKDF (reference sequence). This CDR3 region has 16 residues. V lost 0 bases to trimming and J lost 1 base, with 12 bases between them.

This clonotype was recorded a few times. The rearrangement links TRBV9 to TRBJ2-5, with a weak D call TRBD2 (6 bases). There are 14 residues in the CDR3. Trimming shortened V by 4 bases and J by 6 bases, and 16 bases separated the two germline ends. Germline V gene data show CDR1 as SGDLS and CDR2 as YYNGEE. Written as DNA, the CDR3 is TGTGCCAGCAGCATTAGCGGAACCTCCCAGACCCAGTACTTC. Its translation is CASSISGTSQTQYF.

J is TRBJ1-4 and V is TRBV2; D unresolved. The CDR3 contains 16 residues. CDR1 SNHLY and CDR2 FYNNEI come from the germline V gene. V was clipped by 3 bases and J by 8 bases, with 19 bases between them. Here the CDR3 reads CASSEDEATGGEKLFF. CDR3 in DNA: TGTGCCAGCAGTGAGGATGAGGCCACGGGTGGAGAAAAACTGTTTTTT.

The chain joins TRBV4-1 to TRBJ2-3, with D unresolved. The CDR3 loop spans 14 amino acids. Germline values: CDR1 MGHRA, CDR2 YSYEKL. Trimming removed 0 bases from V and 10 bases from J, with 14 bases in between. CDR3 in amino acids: CASSQDEFGFSQYF. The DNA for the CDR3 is TGCGCCAGCAGCCAAGATGAGTTCGGCTTTTCGCAGTATTTT.

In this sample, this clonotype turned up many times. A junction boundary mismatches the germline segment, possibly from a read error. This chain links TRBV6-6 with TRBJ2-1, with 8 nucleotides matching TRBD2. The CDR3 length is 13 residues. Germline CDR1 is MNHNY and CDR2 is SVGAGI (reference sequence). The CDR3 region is CASSWTRGEQNHF. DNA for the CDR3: TGTGCCAGCAGCTGGACGCGGGGGGAACAGAACCATTTC.

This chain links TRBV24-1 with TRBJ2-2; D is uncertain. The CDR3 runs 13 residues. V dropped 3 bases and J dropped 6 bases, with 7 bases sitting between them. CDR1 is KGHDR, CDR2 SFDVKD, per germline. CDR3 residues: CATSDRLAGELFF. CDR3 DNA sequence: TGTGCCACCAGTGATCGACTGGCCGGGGAGCTGTTTTTT.

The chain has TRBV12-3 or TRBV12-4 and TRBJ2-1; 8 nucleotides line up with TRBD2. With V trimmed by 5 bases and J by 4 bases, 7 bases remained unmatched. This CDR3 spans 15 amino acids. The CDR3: CASSPGTRVYNEQFF. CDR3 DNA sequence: TGTGCCAGCAGTCCCGGGACTAGGGTGTACAATGAGCAGTTCTTC.

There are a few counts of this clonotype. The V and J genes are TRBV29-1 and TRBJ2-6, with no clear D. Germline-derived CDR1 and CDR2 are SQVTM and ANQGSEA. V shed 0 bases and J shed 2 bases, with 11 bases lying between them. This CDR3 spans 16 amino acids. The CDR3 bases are TGCAGCGTTGAAGATCGAGCAGACCCTGGGGCCAACGTCCTGACTTTC. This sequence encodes CSVEDRADPGANVLTF.

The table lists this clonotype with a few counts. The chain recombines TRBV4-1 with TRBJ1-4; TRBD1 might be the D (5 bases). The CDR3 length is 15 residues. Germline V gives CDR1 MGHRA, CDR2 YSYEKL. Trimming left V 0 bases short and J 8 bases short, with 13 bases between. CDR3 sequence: CASSQDRQPWEKLFF. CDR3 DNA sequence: TGCGCCAGCAGCCAAGACCGACAGCCTTGGGAAAAACTGTTTTTT.

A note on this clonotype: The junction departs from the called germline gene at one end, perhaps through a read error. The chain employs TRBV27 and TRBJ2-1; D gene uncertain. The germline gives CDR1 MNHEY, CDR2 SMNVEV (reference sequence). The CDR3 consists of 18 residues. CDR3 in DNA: TGCACCAGCAGTAACCTCCTAAGGGCTGCTAGCTCCTACAATGAGCAGTTCTTC. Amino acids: CTSSNLLRAASSYNEQFF.

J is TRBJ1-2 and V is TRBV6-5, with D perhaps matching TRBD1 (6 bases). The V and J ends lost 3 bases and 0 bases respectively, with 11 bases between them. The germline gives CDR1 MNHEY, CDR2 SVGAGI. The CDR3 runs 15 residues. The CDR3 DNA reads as TGTGCCAGCAGTTATGTGGGGGCCTCTAACTATGGCTACACCTTC. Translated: CASSYVGASNYGYTF.